This TCR beta chain emerged from a study of shared clonotypes between healthy human individuals. Study background: Donors, aged 18 to 49, were a couple of women and three men.

Using immunoSEQ multiplex PCR, the repertoire was profiled, and TCRdb retains in-frame clones only, with some absent. The sample has approximately 1.4 million clones, 98% seen once. Concerning this clone: Its antigen is still unknown.

Germline-derived CDR1 and CDR2 are SGDLS and YYNGEE. V was clipped by 0 bases and J by 5 bases; unmatched bases: 8. CDR3 length equals 16 residues. General study points: Represented diversity, genetic and exposure-history alike, was limited by few donors. Apart from blood, nothing was sampled; tissue repertoires likely differ.

The gene calls are TRBV9 and TRBJ2-7; 10 positions match TRBD1. The sample comprised naive CD4+ T cells sorted from blood. As for subset: CD45RA+ positively selected. This receptor was identified in a man aged 25-45 years in good health. The CDR3 is CASSVEPGTGVDEQYF. The CDR3 DNA reads as TGTGCCAGCAGCGTAGAACCCGGGACAGGGGTTGACGAGCAGTACTTC.